This passage covers 10 T cell receptor beta chains from one sample sequenced in a study of T-cell reconstitution after alpha-beta-depleted transplantation in children. Unique molecular identifiers tagged the TCRbeta library. Using its own MiXCR run on the PCR reads, TCRdb lists one record per CDR3 protein. The repertoire holds hundreds of thousands of distinct CDR3 sequences, with 16% as singletons. The specimen comprised PBMCs from the stem cell graft donor, sampled from the stem cell graft. The receptors were sampled from a human donor who donated a stem cell graft to a child with acute myeloid leukemia.

This clonotype has just a few counts. This chain connects TRBV7-6 to TRBJ2-2; TRBD1 matches 10 bases. Trimming cost V 4 bases and J 5 bases; bases outside gene matches: 4. The CDR3 is made up of 15 amino acids. CDR1 and CDR2 (germline): SGHVS, FNYEAQ. The CDR3 DNA follows: TGTGCCAGCAGCTCTCGACAGGGGGCAACCGGGGAGCTGTTTTTT. This sequence encodes CASSSRQGATGELFF.

This clonotype was detected ten times or more. This chain connects TRBV10-3 to TRBJ1-1; 8 nucleotides match TRBD1. Germline CDR1 is ENHRY and CDR2 is SYGVKD. Losses at the gene ends were 2 bases for V and 6 bases for J; bases not matched to a gene: 2. CDR3 length: 13 residues. CDR3 nucleotide sequence: TGTGCCATCAGTGAGGACAGGGGACCTGAAGCTTTCTTT. It translates to CAISEDRGPEAFF.

The chain combines TRBV7-9 with TRBJ2-4; 10 bases line up with TRBD1. The CDR3 is 14 amino acids. V trimming: 1 base; J trimming: 10 bases; junction bases outside the gene matches: 4. The germline V gene encodes CDR1 SEHNR and CDR2 FQNEAQ (reference sequence). The CDR3: CASSLDGQGGIQYF. The CDR3 DNA reads as TGTGCCAGCAGCTTAGACGGACAGGGGGGAATTCAGTACTTC.

There are many counts of this clonotype. The chain couples TRBV5-6 to TRBJ2-5; tentative D call: TRBD2 (6 bases). CDR3 size: 13 residues. Germline values: CDR1 SGHDT, CDR2 YYEEEE. Trimming stripped 7 bases from V and 3 bases from J, with 13 bases between. DNA for the CDR3: TGTGCCAGCGCGGGGACGGAAAAAGAGACCCAGTACTTC. Protein sequence: CASAGTEKETQYF. Supplemented by reference TRBV5-6 and TRBJ2-5, the full variable domain reads DAGVTQSPTHLIKTRGQQVTLRCSPKSGHDTVSWYQQALGQGPQFIFQYYEEEERQRGNFPDRFSGHQFPNYSSELNVNALLLGDSALYLCASAGTEKETQYFGPGTRLLVL.

The table lists this clonotype with many counts. The rearrangement uses TRBV20-1 and TRBJ1-1, with 7 bases identical to TRBD1. With 2 bases clipped from V and 1 base from J, the junction kept 10 bases outside the gene matches. This CDR3 comprises 16 residues. Germline assignment: CDR1 DFQATT and CDR2 SNEGSKA (reference sequence). The CDR3 bases are TGCAGTGCTAGATTACGGCACAGGGGTCGGAACACTGAAGCTTTCTTT. Its translation is CSARLRHRGRNTEAFF.

This clonotype has just one count. The V call is TRBV20-1, the J call TRBJ2-3; 9 bases line up with TRBD2. Germline-derived CDR1 and CDR2 are DFQATT and SNEGSKA (reference sequence). J gave up 2 bases and V 5 bases, and 11 bases lay outside the gene matches. The CDR3 runs 16 residues. The CDR3 DNA reads TGCAGTGCTGGATCTAGCGGGGCGGGGGCCACAGATACGCAGTATTTT. It encodes CSAGSSGAGATDTQYF.

The chain links TRBV7-3 to TRBJ2-7; 8 bases agree with TRBD2. Germline loops: CDR1 SGHTA, CDR2 FQGTGA. The CDR3 is 15 residues long. V dropped 1 base and J dropped 0; count of bases not matched to a gene: 2. In DNA, the CDR3 is TGTGCCAGCAGCTTAAAAGCGGGGGACTCCTACGAGCAGTACTTC. It encodes CASSLKAGDSYEQYF.

The sample holds many counts of this clonotype. This sequence joins TRBV5-1 and TRBJ1-6; the D gene is possibly TRBD1 (5 bases). V was pared by 4 bases and J by 7 bases, with 15 bases between. CDR1 and CDR2 from the germline V gene are SGHRS and YFSETQ. The CDR3 totals 15 residues. The CDR3 nucleotides read TGCGCCAGCAGCGTATCCGGGACCGAGAATTCACCCCTCCACTTT. Translation: CASSVSGTENSPLHF.

Many counts were recorded for this clonotype. This chain uses TRBV12-3 or TRBV12-4 with TRBJ1-1; weak D call: TRBD1 (5 bases). V lost 5 bases to trimming and J lost 6 bases, with 16 bases between them. The CDR3 has 14 residues. The CDR3 is CASSPSPGSAEAFF. CDR3 DNA sequence: TGTGCCAGCAGTCCATCACCAGGGAGCGCTGAAGCTTTCTTT.

The sample holds a few counts of this clonotype. This chain joins TRBV12-3 or TRBV12-4 and TRBJ1-5, with TRBD1 identical over 7 bases. V trimming: 5 bases; J trimming: 4 bases; junction bases outside the gene matches: 5. The CDR3 has 14 residues. CDR3 sequence reads: CASSLGTENQPQHF. The CDR3 DNA is TGTGCCAGCAGTCTCGGGACAGAGAATCAGCCCCAGCATTTT.